A single T cell receptor (beta chain) is shown here with its context. Its antigen is unknown. Sample time point: after dendritic cell vaccination, including at tumor progression/relapse. Germline assignment: CDR1 MNHEY and CDR2 SMNVEV (reference sequence). This CDR3 is built from 15 residues. V shed 6 bases and J 0 bases; nucleotides not matched to a gene: 8. The data were obtained in a study of glioma-infiltrating T cells after dendritic cell vaccination. Study background: The vaccine used monocyte-derived dendritic cells pulsed overnight with autologous tumor lysate.

Whole-study results and caveats: Higher pretreatment TIL content predicted longer progression-free time and survival.

The immunoSEQ assay amplified TCRB CDR3 from up to 2 ug DNA. Libraries were prepared by immunoSEQ multiplex PCR; TCRdb keeps only in-frame clonotypes and omits some of them. The repertoire holds tens of thousands of clones, with 85% as singletons. This receptor was identified in a human donor with glioblastoma. The source material was blood, sampled after dendritic cell vaccination. The chain recombines TRBV27 with TRBJ2-7, with 7 positions matching TRBD1. CDR3 residues: CASRTTGAPSYEQYF. For the CDR3, the DNA is TGTGCCAGCAGGACCACAGGGGCCCCCTCCTACGAGCAGTACTTC.